This TCR beta chain was retrieved from a study of T cells in Graves' hyperthyroidism and ophthalmopathy. Study observations and caveats: Ophthalmopathy was identified by the model a median roughly six months ahead of onset.

Exclusions: uncontrolled infection, other autoimmune disease, pregnancy, lactation. Each diagnosis drew on symptoms, thyroxine, TRAb, thyroid ultrasound and orbital computed tomography findings. This CDR3 spans 12 amino acids. V was pared by 6 bases and J by 5 bases, with 10 bases between. The germline CDR1 and CDR2 sequences are MNHNY and SVGAGI (reference sequence). TCR beta CDR3 regions were amplified from RNA. TCR CDR3 underwent first-round RT-PCR with the HTBI primer set. MiXCR, run by TCRdb on the multiplex PCR reads, gives a single entry per CDR3 protein. The sample contains hundreds of thousands of distinct CDR3 sequences, under 60% of which appear only once. This clonotype was recorded a few times. Its target is unknown.

What was sequenced was peripheral blood or thyroid tissue (not recorded which). This receptor was obtained from a woman aged 18-30 years with Graves' hyperthyroidism. The V and J genes are TRBV6-6 and TRBJ2-5, with unresolved D. The CDR3 bases are TGTGCCAGCAGAAAAGTCGGGGAGACCCAGTACTTC. It translates to CASRKVGETQYF.